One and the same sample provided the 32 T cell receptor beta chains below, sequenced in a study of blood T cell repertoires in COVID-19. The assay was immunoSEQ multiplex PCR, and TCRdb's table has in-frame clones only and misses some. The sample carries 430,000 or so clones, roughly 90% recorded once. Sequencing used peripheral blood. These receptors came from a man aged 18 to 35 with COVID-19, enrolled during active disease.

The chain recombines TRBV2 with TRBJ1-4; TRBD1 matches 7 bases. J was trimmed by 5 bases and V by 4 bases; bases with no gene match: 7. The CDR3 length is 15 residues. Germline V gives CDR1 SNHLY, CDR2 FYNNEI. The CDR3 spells CASSVSGTENEKLFF. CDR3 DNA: TGTGCCAGCAGTGTTTCCGGGACAGAGAATGAAAAACTGTTTTTT.

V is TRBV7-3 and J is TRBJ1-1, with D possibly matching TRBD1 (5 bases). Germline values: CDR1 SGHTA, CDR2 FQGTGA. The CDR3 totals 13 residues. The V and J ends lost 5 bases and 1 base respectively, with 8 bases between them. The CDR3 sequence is CASSNDRNTEAFF. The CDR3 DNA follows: TGTGCCAGCAGCAATGACAGGAACACTGAAGCTTTCTTT.

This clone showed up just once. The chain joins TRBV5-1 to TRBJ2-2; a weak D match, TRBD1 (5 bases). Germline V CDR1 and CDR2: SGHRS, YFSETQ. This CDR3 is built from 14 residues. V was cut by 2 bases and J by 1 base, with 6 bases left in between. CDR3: CASSLQVNTGELFF. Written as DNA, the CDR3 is TGCGCCAGCAGCTTACAGGTGAACACCGGGGAGCTGTTTTTT.

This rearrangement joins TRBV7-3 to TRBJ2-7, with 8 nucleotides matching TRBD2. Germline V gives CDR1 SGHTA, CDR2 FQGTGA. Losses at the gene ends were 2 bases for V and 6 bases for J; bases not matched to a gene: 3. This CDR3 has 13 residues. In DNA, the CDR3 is TGTGCCAGCAGCTTAGCGGGAGGTCTCGAGCAGTACTTC. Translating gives CASSLAGGLEQYF.

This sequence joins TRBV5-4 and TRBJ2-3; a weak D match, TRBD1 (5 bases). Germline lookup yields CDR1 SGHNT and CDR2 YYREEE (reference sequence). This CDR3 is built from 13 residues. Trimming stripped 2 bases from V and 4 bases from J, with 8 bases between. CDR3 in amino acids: CASSLGVPDTQYF. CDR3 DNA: TGTGCCAGCAGCTTAGGGGTCCCAGATACGCAGTATTTT.

CDR3 nucleotides: TGTGCCAGCAGCCGCACCCTCTCCGGGACAGGGAGTTCACCCCTCCACTTT. Translation: CASSRTLSGTGSSPLHF. The chain combines TRBV14 with TRBJ1-6; 9 bases match TRBD1. Trimming at V came to 4 bases and at J to 9 bases, leaving 13 bases not matched to a gene. The CDR3 loop spans 17 amino acids. The germline gives CDR1 SGHDN, CDR2 FVKESK.

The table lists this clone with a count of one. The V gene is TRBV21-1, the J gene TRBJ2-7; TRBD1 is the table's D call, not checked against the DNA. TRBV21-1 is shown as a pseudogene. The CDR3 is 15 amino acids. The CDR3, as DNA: TGTGCCAGCAGCAAACCCGGGACACAAAAGTACGAGCAGTACTTC. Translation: CASSKPGTQKYEQYF.

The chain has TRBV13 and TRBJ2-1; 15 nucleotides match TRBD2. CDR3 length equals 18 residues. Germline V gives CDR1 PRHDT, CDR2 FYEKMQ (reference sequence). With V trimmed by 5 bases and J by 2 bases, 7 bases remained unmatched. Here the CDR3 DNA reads TGTGCCAGCAGCAGGGGGACTAGCGGGAGGTGGGCCTACAATGAGCAGTTCTTC. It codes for CASSRGTSGRWAYNEQFF.

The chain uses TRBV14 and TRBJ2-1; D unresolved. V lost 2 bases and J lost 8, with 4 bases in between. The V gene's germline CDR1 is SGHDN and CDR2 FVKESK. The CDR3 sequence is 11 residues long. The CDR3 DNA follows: TGTGCCAGCAGCCAATTAGATGAGCAGTTCTTC. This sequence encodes CASSQLDEQFF. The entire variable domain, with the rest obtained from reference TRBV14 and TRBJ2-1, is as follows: EAGVTQFPSHSVIEKGQTVTLRCDPISGHDNLYWYRRVMGKEIKFLLHFVKESKQDESGMPNNRFLAERTGGTYSTLKVQPAELEDSGVYFCASSQLDEQFFGPGTRLTVL.

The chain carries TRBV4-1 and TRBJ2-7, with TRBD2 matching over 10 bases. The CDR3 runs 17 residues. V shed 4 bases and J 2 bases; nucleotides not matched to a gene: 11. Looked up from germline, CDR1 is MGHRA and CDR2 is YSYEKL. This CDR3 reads CASSRLASGGATYEQYF. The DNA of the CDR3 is TGCGCCAGCAGCCGTCTCGCTAGCGGGGGAGCCACCTACGAGCAGTACTTC.

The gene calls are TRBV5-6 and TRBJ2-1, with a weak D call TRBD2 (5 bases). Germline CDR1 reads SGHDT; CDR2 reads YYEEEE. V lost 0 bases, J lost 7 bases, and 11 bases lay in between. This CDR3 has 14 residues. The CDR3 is CASSLATGSNEQFF. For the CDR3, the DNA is TGTGCCAGCAGCTTGGCCACGGGGTCAAATGAGCAGTTCTTC.

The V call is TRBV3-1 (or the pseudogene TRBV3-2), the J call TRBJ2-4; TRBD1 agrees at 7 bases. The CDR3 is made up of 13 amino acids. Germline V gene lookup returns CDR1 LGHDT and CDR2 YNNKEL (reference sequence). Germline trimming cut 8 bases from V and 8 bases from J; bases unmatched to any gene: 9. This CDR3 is CASVETGRDIQYF. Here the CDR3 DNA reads TGTGCCAGCGTTGAGACAGGGCGTGACATTCAGTACTTC.

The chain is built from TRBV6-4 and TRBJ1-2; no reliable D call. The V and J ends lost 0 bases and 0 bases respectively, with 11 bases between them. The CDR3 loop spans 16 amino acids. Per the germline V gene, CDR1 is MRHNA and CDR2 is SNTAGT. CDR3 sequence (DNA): TGTGCCAGCAGTGACTCATGGGCCCCAGCTAACTATGGCTACACCTTC. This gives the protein CASSDSWAPANYGYTF.

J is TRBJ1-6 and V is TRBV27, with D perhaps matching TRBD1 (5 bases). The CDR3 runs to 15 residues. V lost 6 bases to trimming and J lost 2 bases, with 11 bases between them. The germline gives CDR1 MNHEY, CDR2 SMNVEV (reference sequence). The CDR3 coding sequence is TGTGCCAGCAGCATATCAGGGACCTATAATTCACCCCTCCACTTT. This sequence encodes CASSISGTYNSPLHF.

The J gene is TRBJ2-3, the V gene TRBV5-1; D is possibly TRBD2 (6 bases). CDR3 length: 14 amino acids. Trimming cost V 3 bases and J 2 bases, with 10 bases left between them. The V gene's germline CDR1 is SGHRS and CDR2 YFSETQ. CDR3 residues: CASSSGSYTDTQYF. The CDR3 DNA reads TGCGCCAGCAGCTCCGGGAGTTACACAGATACGCAGTATTTT.

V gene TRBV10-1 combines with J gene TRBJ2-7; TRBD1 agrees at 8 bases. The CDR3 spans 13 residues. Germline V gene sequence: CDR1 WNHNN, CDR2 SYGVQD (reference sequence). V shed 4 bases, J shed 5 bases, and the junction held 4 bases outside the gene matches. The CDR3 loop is CASSADRGNEQYF. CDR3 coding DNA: TGCGCCAGCAGTGCCGACAGGGGTAACGAGCAGTACTTC.

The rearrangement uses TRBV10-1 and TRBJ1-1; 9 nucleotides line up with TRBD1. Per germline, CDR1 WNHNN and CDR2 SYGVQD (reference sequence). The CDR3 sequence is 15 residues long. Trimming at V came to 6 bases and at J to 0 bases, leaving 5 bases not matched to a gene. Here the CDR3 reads CASRQGTGLNTEAFF. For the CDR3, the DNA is TGCGCCAGCAGACAAGGGACAGGGCTGAACACTGAAGCTTTCTTT.

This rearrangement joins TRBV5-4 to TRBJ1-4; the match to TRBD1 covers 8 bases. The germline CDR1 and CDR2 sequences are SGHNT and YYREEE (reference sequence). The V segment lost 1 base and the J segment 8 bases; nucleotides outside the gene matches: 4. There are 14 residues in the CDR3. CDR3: CASSLRDRNEKLFF. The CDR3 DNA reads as TGTGCCAGCAGCTTGCGGGACAGGAACGAAAAACTGTTTTTT.

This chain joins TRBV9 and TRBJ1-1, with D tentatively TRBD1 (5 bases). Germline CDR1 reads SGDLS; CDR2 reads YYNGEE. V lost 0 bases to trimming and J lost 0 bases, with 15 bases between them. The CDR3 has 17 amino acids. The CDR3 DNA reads TGTGCCAGCAGCGTAGCTGAAGGAGGGGTAATGAACACTGAAGCTTTCTTT. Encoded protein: CASSVAEGGVMNTEAFF.

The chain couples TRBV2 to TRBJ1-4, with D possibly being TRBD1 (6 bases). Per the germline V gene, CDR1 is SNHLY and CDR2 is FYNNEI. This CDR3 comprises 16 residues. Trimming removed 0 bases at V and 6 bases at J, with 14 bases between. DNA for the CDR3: TGTGCCAGCAGTGAAGCGATGGGGCAGGGGTATGAAAAACTGTTTTTT. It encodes CASSEAMGQGYEKLFF.

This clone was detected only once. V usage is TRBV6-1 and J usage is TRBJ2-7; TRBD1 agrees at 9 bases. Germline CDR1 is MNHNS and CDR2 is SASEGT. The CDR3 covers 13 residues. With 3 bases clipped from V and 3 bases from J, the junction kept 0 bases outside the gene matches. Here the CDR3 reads CASSEDRGYEQYF. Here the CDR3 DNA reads TGTGCCAGCAGTGAGGACAGGGGCTACGAGCAGTACTTC.

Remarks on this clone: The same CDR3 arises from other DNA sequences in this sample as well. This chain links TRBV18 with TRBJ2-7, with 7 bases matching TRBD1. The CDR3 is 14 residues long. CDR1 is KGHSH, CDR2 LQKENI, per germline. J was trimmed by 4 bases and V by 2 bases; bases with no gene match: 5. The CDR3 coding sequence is TGTGCCAGCTCACCAAGGGCAGGGGGTTACGAGCAGTACTTC. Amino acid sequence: CASSPRAGGYEQYF.

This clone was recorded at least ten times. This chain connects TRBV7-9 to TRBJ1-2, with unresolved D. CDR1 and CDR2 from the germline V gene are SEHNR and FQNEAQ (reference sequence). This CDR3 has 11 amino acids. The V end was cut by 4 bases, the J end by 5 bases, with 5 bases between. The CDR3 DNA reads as TGTGCCAGCAGCTCCTCGTATGGCTACACCTTC. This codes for CASSSSYGYTF. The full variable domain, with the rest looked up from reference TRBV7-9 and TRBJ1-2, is DTGVSQNPRHKITKRGQNVTFRCDPISEHNRLYWYRQTLGQGPEFLTYFQNEAQLEKSRLLSDRFSAERPKGSFSTLEIQRTEQGDSAMYLCASSSSYGYTFGSGTRLTVV.

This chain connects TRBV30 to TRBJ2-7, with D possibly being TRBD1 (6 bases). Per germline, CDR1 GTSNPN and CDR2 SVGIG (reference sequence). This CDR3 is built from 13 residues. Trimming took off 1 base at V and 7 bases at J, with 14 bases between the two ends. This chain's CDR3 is CAWSAHRVGEQYF. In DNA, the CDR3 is TGTGCCTGGAGTGCCCACAGGGTAGGGGAGCAGTACTTC.

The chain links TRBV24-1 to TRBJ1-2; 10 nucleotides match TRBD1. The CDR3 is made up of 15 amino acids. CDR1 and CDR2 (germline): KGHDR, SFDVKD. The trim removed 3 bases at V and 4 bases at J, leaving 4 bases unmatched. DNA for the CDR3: TGTGCCACCAGTGATCGGGACAGGGGAGGCTATGGCTACACCTTC. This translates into CATSDRDRGGYGYTF.

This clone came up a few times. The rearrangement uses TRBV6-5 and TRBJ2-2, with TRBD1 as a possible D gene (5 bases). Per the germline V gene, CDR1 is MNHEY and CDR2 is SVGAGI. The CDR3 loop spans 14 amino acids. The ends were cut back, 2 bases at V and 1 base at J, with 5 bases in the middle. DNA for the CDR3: TGTGCCAGCAGTTACGACAGGAACACCGGGGAGCTGTTTTTT. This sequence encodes CASSYDRNTGELFF.

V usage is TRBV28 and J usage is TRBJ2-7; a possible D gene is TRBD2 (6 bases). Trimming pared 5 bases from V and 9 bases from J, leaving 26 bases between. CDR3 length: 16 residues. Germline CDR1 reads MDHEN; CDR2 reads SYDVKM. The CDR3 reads CASSPHTVPLARPQYF. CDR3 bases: TGTGCCAGCAGTCCCCACACCGTCCCCCTAGCGAGGCCGCAGTACTTC.

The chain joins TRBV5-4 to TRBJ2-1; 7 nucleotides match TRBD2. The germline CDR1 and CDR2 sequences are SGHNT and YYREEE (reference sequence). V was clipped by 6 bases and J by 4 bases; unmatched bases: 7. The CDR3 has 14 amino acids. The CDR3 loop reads CASTTGLPYNEQFF. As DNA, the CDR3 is TGTGCCAGCACCACGGGACTACCTTACAATGAGCAGTTCTTC.

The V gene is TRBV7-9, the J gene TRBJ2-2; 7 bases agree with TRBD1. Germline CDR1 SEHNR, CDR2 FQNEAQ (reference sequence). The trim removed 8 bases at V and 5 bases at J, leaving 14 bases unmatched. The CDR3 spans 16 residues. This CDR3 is CASRSPMGQPTGELFF. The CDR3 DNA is TGTGCCAGCCGATCACCTATGGGACAGCCGACCGGGGAGCTGTTTTTT.

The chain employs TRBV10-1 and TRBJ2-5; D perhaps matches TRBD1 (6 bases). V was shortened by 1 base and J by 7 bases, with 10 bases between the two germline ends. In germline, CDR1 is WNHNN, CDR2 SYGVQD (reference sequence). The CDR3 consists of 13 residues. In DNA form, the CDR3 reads TGCGCCAGCAGTGAGTTACAGGGCGCGACCCAGTACTTC. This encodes CASSELQGATQYF.

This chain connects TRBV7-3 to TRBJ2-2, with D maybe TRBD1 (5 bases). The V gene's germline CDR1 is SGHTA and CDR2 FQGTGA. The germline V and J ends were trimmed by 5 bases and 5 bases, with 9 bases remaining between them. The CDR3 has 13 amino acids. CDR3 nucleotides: TGTGCCAGCAGCCAAGGGGAAACCGGGGAGCTGTTTTTT. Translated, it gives CASSQGETGELFF.

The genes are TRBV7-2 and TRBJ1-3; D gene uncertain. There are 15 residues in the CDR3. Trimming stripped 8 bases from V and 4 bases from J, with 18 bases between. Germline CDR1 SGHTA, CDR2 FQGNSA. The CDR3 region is CASQEGPQRGNTIYF. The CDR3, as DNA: TGTGCCAGCCAAGAGGGCCCCCAAAGGGGAAACACCATATATTTT. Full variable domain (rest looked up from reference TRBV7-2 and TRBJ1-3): GAGVSQSPSNKVTEKGKDVELRCDPISGHTALYWYRQSLGQGLEFLIYFQGNSAPDKSGLPSDRFSAERTGGSVSTLTIQRTQQEDSAVYLCASQEGPQRGNTIYFGEGSWLTVV.